The TCR beta chain described here comes from a study of regulatory T cells in long-lasting Graves disease. HTBI primers from iRepertoire and Arm-PCR of CDR3 regions yielded the TCR beta libraries. TCRdb itself ran the multiplex PCR reads through MiXCR, one entry per CDR3 protein. The sample includes more than 400,000 distinct CDR3 sequences, less than 20% of them seen just once. This clonotype was picked up many times. Stated time point: newly diagnosed GD, antithyroid drugs for less than 3 months. With RNA extracted from PBMCs as input, the TCR library was made. Germline CDR1 reads LGHDT; CDR2 reads YNNKEL (reference sequence). CDR3 length: 12 residues. These data were also filed under a second study, of T cells in Graves' hyperthyroidism and ophthalmopathy.

Sequenced here: peripheral blood mononuclear cells (PBMCs), sampled at new diagnosis, from a patient treated with antithyroid drugs. The chain has TRBV3-1 and TRBJ2-3; TRBD2 might be the D (5 bases). This receptor was taken from a young woman with Graves disease. The CDR3 DNA sequence: TGTGCGGCTGGAGCGGCGGGAGATACGCAGTATTTT. This translates into CAAGAAGDTQYF.